These T cell receptor beta chains were read from a single sample in a study of breast tumors, draining lymph nodes, adjacent tissues. TCRdb reprocessed the multiplex PCR reads with MiXCR, giving one entry per CDR3 protein. The sample lists approximately 230,000 distinct CDR3 sequences, around 34% seen once, with 3% to 4% in the top ten. Sequenced: axillary lymph node tissue. Source of these receptors: a female donor with breast cancer. Some clones in this sample may be carry-over from other donors' samples. CDR3s include the opening cysteine and the closing phenylalanine or tryptophan. Fields, in order: CDR3 protein, CDR3 DNA, V gene, clone size, CDR3 length, J gene, D gene. D genes are given only for firm matches. A row's size may be missing; if present it is once, few, many or a size class.

cdr3_aa: CASSGGVQGFGYTF
cdr3_nt: TGTGCCAGTAGCGGGGGAGTACAGGGATTTGGCTACACCTTC
v_call: TRBV19
clone_size: NA
cdr3_length: 14
j_call: TRBJ1-2
d_call: NA

cdr3_aa: CASTITTGVPGELFF
cdr3_nt: TGTGCCAGCACCATTACCACAGGGGTTCCCGGGGAGCTGTTTTTT
v_call: TRBV7-9
clone_size: many
cdr3_length: 15
j_call: TRBJ2-2
d_call: TRBD1

cdr3_aa: CSARVPFTNTGELFF
cdr3_nt: TGCAGTGCTAGAGTCCCCTTTACGAACACCGGGGAGCTGTTTTTT
v_call: TRBV20-1
clone_size: many
cdr3_length: 15
j_call: TRBJ2-2
d_call: NA

cdr3_aa: CASSHRTSGRNTGELFF
cdr3_nt: TGTGCCAGCAGTCATCGGACTAGCGGGAGGAACACCGGGGAGCTGTTTTTT
v_call: TRBV12-3/TRBV12-4
clone_size: many
cdr3_length: 17
j_call: TRBJ2-2
d_call: TRBD2

cdr3_aa: CASSVVRGSGANVLTF
cdr3_nt: TGTGCCAGCAGCGTAGTTCGGGGTTCTGGGGCCAACGTCCTGACTTTC
v_call: TRBV9
clone_size: many
cdr3_length: 16
j_call: TRBJ2-6
d_call: NA

cdr3_aa: CSAPTGSYGYTF
cdr3_nt: TGCAGTGCTCCGACAGGGAGCTATGGCTACACCTTC
v_call: TRBV20-1
clone_size: medium-sized
cdr3_length: 12
j_call: TRBJ1-2
d_call: TRBD1

cdr3_aa: CAWVRSGGHTDTQYF
cdr3_nt: TGTGCCTGGGTGAGGAGCGGGGGACACACAGATACGCAGTATTTT
v_call: TRBV30
clone_size: NA
cdr3_length: 15
j_call: TRBJ2-3
d_call: TRBD2

cdr3_aa: CASSTPELPGNTIYF
cdr3_nt: TGTGCCAGCAGCACGCCCGAACTACCGGGAAACACCATATATTTT
v_call: TRBV6-6
clone_size: many
cdr3_length: 15
j_call: TRBJ1-3
d_call: NA

cdr3_aa: CASSLGTGREADTQYF
cdr3_nt: TGTGCCAGCAGCTTGGGGACAGGGAGAGAGGCAGATACGCAGTATTTT
v_call: TRBV7-9
clone_size: NA
cdr3_length: 16
j_call: TRBJ2-3
d_call: TRBD1

cdr3_aa: CASSARGTGGNYGYTF
cdr3_nt: TGTGCCAGCAGCGCAAGAGGGACAGGGGGCAACTATGGCTACACCTTC
v_call: TRBV9
clone_size: NA
cdr3_length: 16
j_call: TRBJ1-2
d_call: TRBD1

cdr3_aa: CASSHPPVVGYNEQFF
cdr3_nt: TGTGCCAGCAGTCACCCCCCGGTGGTTGGGTACAATGAGCAGTTCTTC
v_call: TRBV6-5
clone_size: NA
cdr3_length: 16
j_call: TRBJ2-1
d_call: NA